This T cell receptor beta chain was sequenced in a study of CD8 T cells in ankylosing spondylitis. General observations from the study: There was reportedly significant enrichment of clones that were disease-linked in matched ankylosing spondylitis synovial fluid. Certain motif variants had earlier appeared in reactive arthritis synovial fluid and blood.

Concerning this clonotype: Its antigen is not known.

Molecular-barcoded quantitative 5'-RACE produced these TCR beta libraries. TCRdb re-called the 5' RACE reads with MiXCR, one entry per CDR3 protein. The sample holds about 340,000 distinct CDR3 sequences; approximately 15% are singletons and the top ten take 0.9% to 1.2%. This CDR3 region has 15 residues. Germline CDR1 LGHNA, CDR2 YNFKEQ. The V gene lost 5 bases and the J gene lost 2 bases, with 15 bases spanning the gap. The sample taken for sequencing was blood, either unsorted or a sorted T cell fraction (not recorded which). J is TRBJ1-2 and V is TRBV4-2; D may be TRBD1 (6 bases). The source of this sequence is a male donor with ankylosing spondylitis or in good health (not recorded which). This chain's CDR3 is CASSFALGTNYGYTF. For the CDR3, the DNA is TGTGCCAGCAGCTTCGCGCTGGGGACAAACTATGGCTACACCTTC.